The rows below give T cell receptor beta chains drawn from one sample of a study of blood T cells in healthy people across ages. TCRdb called the 5' RACE reads again in MiXCR, with one record for every CDR3 protein. The sample holds about 1.6 million distinct CDR3 sequences; around 35% are singletons and the top ten take approximately 11%. Material: blood. All receptors come from a woman in her twenties or thirties in good health. Each CDR3 is given with its conserved first and last residue. Fields, in order: V gene, CDR3 length, CDR3 protein.

>TRBV6-6|15
CASRTRTGTGEKLFF
>TRBV30|12
CAWGQFNQPQHF
>TRBV4-1|14
CASSPGQVDYEQYF
>TRBV28|12
CASSTDRNEQFF
>TRBV4-1|16
CASSQDREGGTDTQYF
>TRBV2|16
CASSGMTSGSTDTQYF
>TRBV20-1|13
CSARSLAGHTQYF
>TRBV7-6|15
CASSWGPETQETQYF
>TRBV9|14
CASSVGQGQETQYF
>TRBV3-1|16
CASSRPAGGLVNEQFF
>TRBV20-1|16
CSAREGTQTLTDTQYF
>TRBV6-5|14
CASSHRLAGNEQFF
>TRBV27|13
CAGSASGANVLTF
>TRBV5-5|13
CASSFFTDSPLHF
>TRBV6-5|13
CASSYPGKNEQFF
>TRBV20-1|14
CSANDRGRLDTQYF
>TRBV20-1|16
CSAKAIRTAFPYEQYF
>TRBV6-2/TRBV6-3|16
CASSALAGAGYNEQFF
>TRBV9|13
CASSGGGGREAFF
>TRBV30|11
CAWSLSGGQFF
>TRBV20-1|15
CSASRGSSTNEKLFF
>TRBV11-2|16
CASSPRRALGSYEQYF
>TRBV20-1|13
CSASPSGMNEQFF
>TRBV5-1|16
CASSSMGPPEGNEQFF
>TRBV18|15
CASSPQQGVSQPQHF
>TRBV29-1|12
CSVGAGPGGYTF
>TRBV20-1|13
CSARRAWDQPQHF
>TRBV6-5|12
CASSIGGDEQYF
>TRBV12-3/TRBV12-4|11
CVSLGFNGYTF
>TRBV7-3|13
CASSLLRNGELFF
>TRBV27|14
CASGSSAEGRRAFF
>TRBV20-1|12
CSAKGGNLGYTF
>TRBV7-6|12
CASSLAQGTQYF
>TRBV4-2|17
CASSQDGDTGGANVLTF
>TRBV7-9|12
CASSRLSTEAFF
>TRBV27|15
CASSLWAALGDTQYF
>TRBV27|15
CASNSDLSSYNEQFF
>TRBV18|16
CASATGTVVAKNIQYF
>TRBV7-8|15
CASSQGLTRTDTQYF
>TRBV18|16
CASSSMTTENSGEQFF
>TRBV6-6|17
CASSRTSGSPSYNEQFF
>TRBV3-1|16
CASSHYNPQGSYEQYF
>TRBV20-1|14
CSASGLSSCNEQFF
>TRBV6-6|14
CASTLMGRSNEQFF
>TRBV11-2|15
CASSWATGLQYEQYF
>TRBV6-2/TRBV6-3|17
CASSSPVWGGRRETQYF
>TRBV12-3/TRBV12-4|15
CASSPATGANEKLFF
>TRBV7-8|15
CASSPDPGGSDTQYF